One and the same sample provided the 18 T cell receptor beta chains below, sequenced in a study of T-cell reconstitution after alpha-beta-depleted transplantation in children. The TCRbeta library incorporated unique molecular identifiers. Each CDR3 protein is one row after TCRdb ran MiXCR on the PCR reads. The repertoire holds 670,000 or so distinct CDR3 sequences, under 15% seen once, with around 0.8% in the top ten. The sequences come from PBMCs, collected before TCRalphabeta/CD19-depleted stem cell transplant. These receptors originate from a girl aged 2 to 9 with congenital amegakaryocytic thrombocytopenia, due to receive a stem cell transplant.

This clonotype was counted at least ten times. V gene TRBV5-8 combines with J gene TRBJ2-1; D gene uncertain. Deletions cut 4 bases from V and 11 bases from J, with 10 bases between. The CDR3 is 11 amino acids. The V gene's germline CDR1 is SGHTS and CDR2 YDEGEE. The CDR3: CASSLSPKQFF. The CDR3 DNA is TGTGCCAGCAGCCTTTCCCCAAAGCAGTTCTTC.

The chain employs TRBV27 and TRBJ2-7, with TRBD2 matching 11 bases. The ends lost 5 bases at V and 8 bases at J; junction bases unmatched: 5. Looked up from germline, CDR1 is MNHEY and CDR2 is SMNVEV (reference sequence). The CDR3 totals 13 residues. The CDR3 is CASSPLAGAKQYF. CDR3 in DNA: TGTGCCAGCAGTCCACTAGCGGGAGCTAAGCAGTACTTC.

This sequence joins TRBV29-1 and TRBJ2-1; the D is unclear. V lost 8 bases and J 12 bases, leaving 17 bases between the germline ends. CDR3 size: 11 residues. Germline V lookup: CDR1 SQVTM, CDR2 ANQGSEA. The CDR3 DNA reads TGCAGCCCCTCTTATTTCGGGCGGCAGTTCTTC. As protein: CSPSYFGRQFF.

This clonotype was recorded at least ten times. This chain connects TRBV5-1 to TRBJ2-7; D possibly matches TRBD1 or TRBD2 (5 bases each). The V gene lost 0 bases and the J gene lost 2 bases, with 12 bases spanning the gap. CDR1 is SGHRS and CDR2 is YFSETQ in the germline V gene. The CDR3 totals 15 residues. The CDR3 region has the DNA TGCGCCAGCAGCTTGGTGACAGAGGGAACCTACGAGCAGTACTTC. Its protein product is CASSLVTEGTYEQYF.

This clonotype has ten or more counts. This chain joins TRBV7-2 and TRBJ1-1; D unclear. This CDR3 is built from 14 residues. CDR1 is SGHTA, CDR2 FQGNSA, per germline. V lost 2 bases and J 1 base, leaving 8 bases between the germline ends. The CDR3 sequence: CASSLRFGNTEAFF. Here the CDR3 DNA reads TGTGCCAGCAGCTTAAGGTTCGGGAACACTGAAGCTTTCTTT.

V usage is TRBV7-2 and J usage is TRBJ2-3; 8 bases map to TRBD2. Germline-derived CDR1 and CDR2 are SGHTA and FQGNSA. V shed 4 bases, J shed 10 bases, and the junction held 10 bases outside the gene matches. The CDR3 loop spans 14 amino acids. As DNA, the CDR3 is TGTGCCAGCAGCTCGAATGGGGCTAGCGGGCCGCAGTATTTT. Translating gives CASSSNGASGPQYF.

Only a few counts were recorded for this clonotype. The chain couples TRBV6-5 to TRBJ2-7; no firm D call. V gave up 0 bases and J gave up 0 bases, with 9 bases separating them. In germline, CDR1 is MNHEY, CDR2 SVGAGI. The CDR3 is made up of 15 amino acids. CDR3 bases: TGTGCCAGCAGTTACTCGACGGCTAGCTCCTACGAGCAGTACTTC. Protein product: CASSYSTASSYEQYF.

In its sample, this clonotype was seen a few times. This rearrangement joins TRBV7-9 to TRBJ1-1; unclear D gene. The CDR3 covers 13 residues. Looked up from germline, CDR1 is SEHNR and CDR2 is FQNEAQ (reference sequence). V lost 3 bases to trimming and J lost 7 bases, with 12 bases between them. The CDR3 spells CASSFSGGLEAFF. DNA for the CDR3: TGTGCCAGCAGCTTCAGTGGAGGACTTGAAGCTTTCTTT.

In this sample, this clonotype turned up many times. The V call is TRBV4-2, the J call TRBJ2-2; D unresolved. CDR1 is LGHNA and CDR2 is YNFKEQ in the germline V gene. Trimming left V 1 base short and J 6 bases short, with 18 bases between. This CDR3 region has 17 residues. The CDR3 here is CASSQGFLQASSGELFF. The CDR3 DNA sequence: TGTGCCAGCAGCCAAGGATTTTTGCAGGCGTCATCCGGGGAGCTGTTTTTT.

This clonotype was counted at least ten times. The genes are TRBV19 and TRBJ1-1, with 8 bases lining up with TRBD1. The length of the CDR3 is 13 residues. J lost 8 bases, V lost 6 bases, and 8 bases had no gene match. Germline V gene sequence: CDR1 LNHDA, CDR2 SQIVND (reference sequence). The CDR3 loop reads CASRHTGGSEAFF. Written as DNA, the CDR3 is TGTGCCAGTAGGCATACAGGGGGTAGCGAAGCTTTCTTT.

This clonotype was recorded at least ten times. V usage is TRBV29-1 and J usage is TRBJ1-1; D gene unclear. Germline assignment: CDR1 SQVTM and CDR2 ANQGSEA. CDR3 size: 13 residues. Trimming cost V 6 bases and J 3 bases, with 14 bases left between them. In DNA form, the CDR3 reads TGCAGCGTGCTGGCAGGAGGTTACACTGAAGCTTTCTTT. Translating it yields CSVLAGGYTEAFF. Full variable domain (outside the CDR3, taken from reference TRBV29-1 and TRBJ1-1): SAVISQKPSRDICQRGTSLTIQCQVDSQVTMMFWYRQQPGQSLTLIATANQGSEATYESGFVIDKFPISRPNLTFSTLTVSNMSPEDSSIYLCSVLAGGYTEAFFGQGTRLTVV.

This clonotype was detected ten times or more. The rearrangement uses TRBV3-1 and TRBJ2-5, with D perhaps TRBD1 (7 bases). Trimming took off 3 bases at V and 5 bases at J, with 13 bases between the two ends. Looked up from germline, CDR1 is LGHDT and CDR2 is YNNKEL (reference sequence). The CDR3 totals 14 residues. CDR3 sequence reads: CASSQTGTGETQYF. Here the CDR3 DNA reads TGTGCCAGCAGCCAGACAGGGACTGGGGAGACCCAGTACTTC.

This sequence joins TRBV12-3 or TRBV12-4 and TRBJ2-5; weak D call: TRBD2 (5 bases). The CDR3 totals 16 residues. V lost 6 bases and J 5 bases, leaving 22 bases between the germline ends. DNA for the CDR3: TGTGCCAGCAGCCCCTATGTCGGCGGGCAAGAGGAGACCCAGTACTTC. Translation: CASSPYVGGQEETQYF.

This clonotype was recorded many times. In DNA, the CDR3 is TGCAGCACCAGGACACCCACCGGGGAGCTGTTTTTT. This gives the protein CSTRTPTGELFF. The chain combines TRBV29-1 with TRBJ2-2, with a possible D match to TRBD1 (5 bases). Trimming removed 8 bases at V and 4 bases at J, with 11 bases between. Germline loops: CDR1 SQVTM, CDR2 ANQGSEA. The CDR3 length is 12 residues.

The chain has TRBV28 and TRBJ2-3, with TRBD1 matching 7 bases. CDR1 MDHEN and CDR2 SYDVKM come from the germline V gene. The CDR3 is 15 amino acids. V lost 3 bases and J lost 2; bases outside the gene matches: 5. CDR3 DNA: TGTGCCAGCAGTTTTTCACAGGGGTTCACAGATACGCAGTATTTT. It encodes CASSFSQGFTDTQYF. The full variable domain, in which reference TRBV28 and TRBJ2-3 provide the parts outside the CDR3, is DVKVTQSSRYLVKRTGEKVFLECVQDMDHENMFWYRQDPGLGLRLIYFSYDVKMKEKGDIPEGYSVSREKKERFSLILESASTNQTSMYLCASSFSQGFTDTQYFGPGTRLTVL.

The DNA for the CDR3 is TGTGCCAGCAGCCTTGGGTCACCCGAAAACATTCAGTACTTC. Amino acids: CASSLGSPENIQYF. This chain uses TRBV4-2 with TRBJ2-4, with no clear D. Germline V lookup: CDR1 LGHNA, CDR2 YNFKEQ. Trimming shortened V by 4 bases and J by 5 bases, and 12 bases separated the two germline ends. The CDR3 runs 14 residues.

The rearrangement links TRBV5-5 to TRBJ2-1; possibly TRBD1 for D (7 bases). The V end was cut by 1 base, the J end by 4 bases, with 12 bases between. The CDR3 is 15 amino acids. Per germline, CDR1 SGHKS and CDR2 YYEKEE (reference sequence). In DNA form, the CDR3 reads TGTGCCAGCAGCTTGCTTCAGGGGGGTTACAATGAGCAGTTCTTC. Translating it yields CASSLLQGGYNEQFF.

V usage is TRBV29-1 and J usage is TRBJ1-2; 8 nucleotides align to TRBD1. Per germline, CDR1 SQVTM and CDR2 ANQGSEA. With V trimmed by 0 bases and J by 7 bases, 4 bases remained unmatched. The CDR3 extends over 13 amino acids. CDR3 region: CSVEDWTGTGYTF. The CDR3 nucleotides are TGCAGCGTTGAAGACTGGACAGGGACTGGCTACACCTTC.